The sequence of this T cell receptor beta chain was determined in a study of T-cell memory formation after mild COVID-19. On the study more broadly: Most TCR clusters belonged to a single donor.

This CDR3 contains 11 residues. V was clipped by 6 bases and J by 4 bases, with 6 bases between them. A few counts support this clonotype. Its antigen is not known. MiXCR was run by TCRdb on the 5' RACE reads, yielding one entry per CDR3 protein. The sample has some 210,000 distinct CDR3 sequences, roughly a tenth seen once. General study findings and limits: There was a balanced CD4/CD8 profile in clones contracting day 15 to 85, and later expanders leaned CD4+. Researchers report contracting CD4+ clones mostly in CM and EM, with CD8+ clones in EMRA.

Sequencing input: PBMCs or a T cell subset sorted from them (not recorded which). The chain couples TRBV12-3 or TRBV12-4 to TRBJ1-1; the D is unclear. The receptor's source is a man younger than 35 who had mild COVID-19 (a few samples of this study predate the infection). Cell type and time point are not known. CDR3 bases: TGTGCCAGCAGGCGGACCACTGAAGCTTTCTTT. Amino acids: CASRRTTEAFF.